In this sample, the clone carrying this TCR beta chain turned up a few times. Its antigen is not known. TCRdb itself ran the 5' RACE reads through MiXCR, one entry per CDR3 protein. In the table there are more than 400,000 distinct CDR3 sequences, roughly 15% of which are singletons. Germline assignment: CDR1 SEHNR and CDR2 FQNEAQ (reference sequence). This CDR3 has 14 amino acids. Trimming left V 1 base short and J 6 bases short, with 12 bases between. This sample was taken from a study of identical twins. The study, taken as a whole, reports: There was more out-of-frame TCR alpha sharing in monozygotic twins than models estimated.

Healthy Caucasians, and only they, were the donors. The data also belong to a second study, concerning yellow fever vaccine responses in identical twins.

Sequencing was done on a sample of CD4+ T cells sorted from blood. The receptor was derived from a woman between 18 and 30 years old in good health. This rearrangement joins TRBV7-9 to TRBJ1-2; D might be TRBD1 (5 bases). The CDR3 sequence: CASSLGQGGNGYTF. CDR3 sequence (DNA): TGTGCCAGCAGCTTAGGTCAGGGAGGGAATGGCTACACCTTC.